The rows below give T cell receptor beta chains drawn from one sample of a study of regulatory T cells in long-lasting Graves disease. MiXCR, run by TCRdb on the multiplex PCR reads, gives a single entry per CDR3 protein. Here the sample spans approximately 360,000 distinct CDR3 sequences, 23% being singletons. The input for sequencing was peripheral blood mononuclear cells (PBMCs), taken when the disease was refractory, from a patient treated with antithyroid drugs. The origin of the receptors is a woman between 40 and 55 years old with Graves disease. The CDR3 runs from the conserved cysteine through the conserved F or W. D genes are given only for firm matches. Clone size is not always given. Where it is, it says once, few, many or a class for expanded clones.

v_call	clone_size	d_call	j_call	cdr3_aa	cdr3_nt
TRBV7-8	-	TRBD2	TRBJ2-7	CASSLDDGRVPGYF	TGTGCCAGCAGCTTAGATGACGGGAGGGTTCCCGGGTACTTC
TRBV11-1	few	TRBD2	TRBJ2-2	CASSLPPGRAGELFF	TGTGCCAGCAGCTTACCTCCCGGGAGGGCCGGGGAGCTGTTTTTT
TRBV19	-	-	TRBJ1-5	CASSMMDSNQPQHF	TGTGCCAGTAGTATGATGGATTCCAATCAGCCCCAGCATTTT
TRBV20-1	-	-	TRBJ2-1	CSASRDVEQFF	TGCAGTGCTAGCCGGGACGTTGAGCAGTTCTTC
TRBV5-1	few	TRBD2	TRBJ2-5	CASSLNPGGVAPKETQYF	TGCGCCAGCAGCTTGAACCCGGGGGGGGTGGCCCCAAAAGAGACCCAGTACTTC
TRBV7-3	many	-	TRBJ1-1	CASRPPGMNTEAFF	TGTGCCAGCAGACCTCCAGGAATGAACACTGAAGCTTTCTTT
TRBV28	-	-	TRBJ2-1	CANSGTLRAHEQFF	TGTGCCAACTCTGGGACCCTACGGGCCCATGAGCAGTTCTTC
TRBV2	many	-	TRBJ1-2	CASSEQGVRGYTF	TGTGCCAGCAGTGAGCAGGGAGTCCGTGGCTACACCTTC
TRBV11-2	many	-	TRBJ2-7	CASSLGVGAYEQYF	TGTGCCAGCAGCTTAGGGGTGGGAGCCTACGAGCAGTACTTC
TRBV20-1	-	TRBD2	TRBJ2-3	CSARGTSGHTQYF	TGCAGTGCTCGAGGGACTAGCGGGCATACGCAGTATTTT
TRBV28	many	-	TRBJ1-5	CASSLAGIRTQHF	TGTGCCAGCAGCCTCGCGGGAATCAGGACCCAGCATTTT
TRBV5-5	few	-	TRBJ1-4	CASSSGWVNEKLFF	TGTGCCAGCAGCTCGGGATGGGTTAATGAAAAACTGTTTTTT
TRBV7-2	many	TRBD1	TRBJ2-5	CASRRWGQKETQYF	TGTGCCAGCAGACGCTGGGGACAGAAAGAGACCCAGTACTTC
TRBV19	few	-	TRBJ1-5	CASTPRTYSNQPQHF	TGTGCCAGTACCCCACGGACGTATAGCAATCAGCCCCAGCATTTT
TRBV12-3/TRBV12-4	many	-	TRBJ2-5	CASSLGPGWETQYF	TGTGCCAGCAGTTTAGGGCCCGGCTGGGAGACCCAGTACTTC
TRBV7-8	many	TRBD1	TRBJ1-2	CASSPLRTGSYGYTF	TGTGCCAGCAGCCCATTAAGGACAGGAAGCTATGGCTACACCTTC
TRBV29-1	few	TRBD1	TRBJ2-1	CSVVAGTGGGKQFF	TGCAGCGTTGTGGCCGGGACAGGGGGCGGAAAGCAGTTCTTC
TRBV6-1	many	-	TRBJ2-7	CASSPSFGRDRGLAGDPYEQYF	TGTGCCAGCAGTCCTTCTTTCGGGCGCGACAGGGGGCTAGCGGGGGACCCCTACGAGCAGTACTTC
TRBV11-2	many	TRBD1	TRBJ2-7	CASQQGSYEQYF	TGTGCCAGCCAACAGGGGTCCTACGAGCAGTACTTC
TRBV11-3	-	-	TRBJ2-2	CASSFSTMNTGELFF	TGTGCCAGCAGCTTTAGCACGATGAACACCGGGGAGCTGTTTTTT
TRBV6-1	-	-	TRBJ2-6	CASSEEGVGANILTF	TGTGCCAGCAGTGAAGAGGGCGTGGGGGCCAACATCCTGACTTTC
TRBV5-6	few	-	TRBJ1-1	CASSSTYSKSNTEAFF	TGTGCCAGCAGCTCAACCTACAGCAAATCGAACACTGAAGCTTTCTTT
TRBV28	many	TRBD2	TRBJ2-7	CATGTSDEQYF	TGTGCCACCGGGACTAGCGACGAGCAGTACTTC
TRBV2	-	-	TRBJ1-4	CASSGGNEEKLFF	TGTGCCAGCAGTGGGGGGAATGAGGAAAAACTGTTTTTT
TRBV28	few	-	TRBJ2-2	CASSSSGEWTGELFF	TGTGCCAGCAGTTCCTCGGGGGAGTGGACCGGGGAGCTGTTTTTT
TRBV2	many	-	TRBJ1-1	CASSETQQAVNTEAFF	TGTGCCAGCAGTGAAACCCAGCAGGCCGTGAACACTGAAGCTTTCTTT
TRBV5-1	-	TRBD2	TRBJ2-7	CASRRTSGRAVRNEQYF	TGCGCCAGCAGGAGGACTAGCGGGAGGGCCGTAAGAAACGAGCAGTACTTC
TRBV24-1	many	TRBD2	TRBJ2-7	CATGTSGSDYEQYF	TGTGCCACCGGGACTAGCGGGAGTGATTACGAGCAGTACTTC
TRBV20-1	few	-	TRBJ2-7	CSASWNSRYEQYF	TGCAGTGCTAGTTGGAACAGCCGCTACGAGCAGTACTTC
TRBV10-3	few	TRBD1	TRBJ1-2	CAISPGTGSYGYTF	TGTGCCATCAGCCCCGGGACAGGGAGCTATGGCTACACCTTC
TRBV6-1	few	-	TRBJ2-5	CASSTGRQETQYF	TGTGCCAGCAGCACAGGACGCCAAGAGACCCAGTACTTC
TRBV9	many	-	TRBJ1-1	CASSPMGTLHTEAFF	TGTGCCAGCAGCCCGATGGGGACCCTACACACTGAAGCTTTCTTT
TRBV19	-	-	TRBJ1-5	CASSNEEQPQHF	TGTGCCAGTAGTAATGAGGAGCAGCCCCAGCATTTT
TRBV19	-	-	TRBJ1-1	CASSMGHLLNTEAFF	TGTGCCAGTAGTATGGGACACTTATTGAACACTGAAGCTTTCTTT
TRBV5-1	-	-	TRBJ2-2	CASSSRGNGRELFF	TGCGCCAGCAGCTCGCGGGGAAACGGCCGGGAGCTGTTTTTT
TRBV7-3	-	-	TRBJ2-2	CASSLNPGTPNTGELFF	TGTGCCAGCAGCTTAAATCCTGGGACACCGAACACCGGGGAGCTGTTTTTT
TRBV28	-	-	TRBJ1-5	CASSFLGRAGLGNQPQHF	TGTGCCAGCAGTTTTTTGGGGAGGGCGGGCCTTGGCAATCAGCCCCAGCATTTT
TRBV4-1	many	TRBD1	TRBJ1-1	CASSHPDREGAEAFF	TGCGCCAGCAGCCACCCGGACAGGGAAGGCGCTGAAGCTTTCTTT
TRBV3-1	few	-	TRBJ2-7	CASSQSPYEQYF	TGTGCCAGCAGTCAGTCCCCCTACGAGCAGTACTTC
TRBV7-2	-	-	TRBJ2-1	CASSLDFPSYNEQFF	TGTGCCAGCAGCTTAGACTTCCCCTCCTACAATGAGCAGTTCTTC
TRBV15	-	-	TRBJ2-7	CATSRDASSYEQYF	TGTGCCACCAGCAGGGACGCCAGCTCCTACGAGCAGTACTTC
TRBV27	-	-	TRBJ1-3	CASSTRGGPGNTIYF	TGTGCCAGCAGTACCCGTGGAGGGCCCGGAAACACCATATATTTT
TRBV4-1	-	-	TRBJ1-2	CASSQDAVDGYTF	TGCGCCAGCAGCCAAGACGCTGTGGATGGCTACACCTTC
TRBV28	many	TRBD1	TRBJ1-5	CASRRDREGQPQHF	TGTGCCAGCAGACGGGACAGGGAGGGTCAGCCCCAGCATTTT
TRBV9	few	-	TRBJ2-5	CASSVDVPQETQYF	TGTGCCAGCAGCGTAGATGTACCTCAAGAGACCCAGTACTTC
TRBV7-2	few	-	TRBJ2-6	CASSYHPPRGRFLTF	TGTGCCAGCAGCTACCATCCTCCTCGGGGGCGTTTCCTGACTTTC
TRBV7-9	-	-	TRBJ1-1	CASSPWGAGTEAFF	TGTGCCAGCAGCCCATGGGGAGCGGGGACTGAAGCTTTCTTT
TRBV20-1	-	-	TRBJ1-3	CSARPPSVTPPFSGNTIYF	TGCAGTGCTAGACCCCCCTCAGTGACACCCCCATTTTCTGGAAACACCATATATTTT
TRBV10-2	few	-	TRBJ1-5	CASRDSISNQPQHF	TGCGCCAGCCGCGACAGCATCAGCAATCAGCCCCAGCATTTT
TRBV6-1	few	TRBD2	TRBJ2-7	CASTPGGGPYEQYF	TGTGCCAGCACCCCCGGGGGGGGGCCCTACGAGCAGTACTTC
TRBV7-2	-	TRBD2	TRBJ2-1	CASSQTSGKGYEQFF	TGTGCCAGCAGCCAAACTAGCGGGAAAGGGTATGAGCAGTTCTTC